What follows is one T cell receptor (beta chain) and its context. Germline CDR1 reads SGHRS; CDR2 reads YFSETQ. The CDR3 sequence is 16 residues long. Trimming removed 2 bases at V and 1 base at J, with 13 bases between. In the PCR, 60 Vbeta and 13 Jbeta primers were used. Profiled with immunoSEQ multiplex PCR; TCRdb holds only in-frame clones, not every one. The sample records some 110,000 clones, over 75% being singletons. This specimen belongs to a study of cytomegalovirus exposure and HLA in healthy donors. V is TRBV5-1 and J is TRBJ1-5, with D uncertain. The clonotype was recovered from a man between 60 and 75 years old in good health and CMV-seropositive. Sequencing used PBMCs. The CDR3 sequence: CASSFLRVNSNQPQHF. Here the CDR3 DNA reads TGCGCCAGCAGCTTTCTTCGGGTAAACAGCAATCAGCCCCAGCATTTT.